The 32 T cell receptor beta chains below were found in one sample sequenced in a study of blood T cells in healthy people across ages. For the second PCR, which ran for about 6 to 11 cycles, a sample-barcoded 5' primer and a J-beta primer mix were used. One entry per CDR3 protein results from TCRdb running MiXCR on the 5' RACE reads. The sample holds over a million distinct CDR3 sequences, 42% seen once. Sequencing used blood. These receptors came from a young woman in good health.

The chain carries TRBV5-1 and TRBJ2-3; 8 nucleotides line up with TRBD1. J lost 4 bases, V lost 6 bases, and 4 bases had no gene match. The CDR3 covers 13 residues. Germline values: CDR1 SGHRS, CDR2 YFSETQ. This CDR3 reads CASTGQGADTQYF. CDR3 DNA: TGCGCCAGCACCGGACAGGGCGCAGATACGCAGTATTTT.

This chain connects TRBV28 to TRBJ1-4; D gene uncertain. The CDR3 loop spans 16 amino acids. Germline values: CDR1 MDHEN, CDR2 SYDVKM. V lost 5 bases and J lost 0, with 13 bases in between. The DNA of the CDR3 is TGTGCCAGCAGTGTCGTGCCGGGCGCAACTAATGAAAAACTGTTTTTT. This encodes CASSVVPGATNEKLFF.

This clonotype turned up a few times. This chain connects TRBV28 to TRBJ2-7; D is perhaps TRBD2 (7 bases). The CDR3 sequence is 14 residues long. Germline CDR1 reads MDHEN; CDR2 reads SYDVKM. Trimming shortened V by 4 bases and J by 3 bases, and 13 bases separated the two germline ends. The CDR3 is CASSWGGADYEQYF. Here the CDR3 DNA reads TGTGCCAGCAGTTGGGGGGGCGCTGACTACGAGCAGTACTTC.

The chain joins TRBV3-1 to TRBJ1-2; D unresolved. Between the trimmed V and J ends, which lost 6 bases and 8 bases, there was a span of 13 bases. The CDR3 spans 12 residues. Germline V gene data show CDR1 as LGHDT and CDR2 as YNNKEL (reference sequence). CDR3 region: CASSPPNGGYTF. In nucleotides, the CDR3 is TGTGCCAGCAGTCCACCAAATGGAGGCTACACCTTC.

The chain employs TRBV24-1 and TRBJ2-1; 14 positions agree with TRBD2. Germline lookup yields CDR1 KGHDR and CDR2 SFDVKD. The trim removed 5 bases at V and 4 bases at J, leaving 6 bases unmatched. The CDR3 length is 17 residues. Here the CDR3 reads CATSGGLAGAPYNEQFF. The DNA of the CDR3 is TGTGCCACCAGTGGGGGACTAGCGGGGGCACCTTACAATGAGCAGTTCTTC.

This chain links TRBV20-1 with TRBJ2-1; D is unclear. Germline V gene sequence: CDR1 DFQATT, CDR2 SNEGSKA (reference sequence). V dropped 6 bases and J dropped 10 bases, with 19 bases sitting between them. The CDR3 is 13 residues long. The chain's CDR3 is CSALHPLRKEQFF. CDR3 DNA sequence: TGCAGTGCCCTGCACCCTCTCAGAAAGGAGCAGTTCTTC.

There are a few counts of this clonotype. J is TRBJ2-7 and V is TRBV27, with a possible D match to TRBD2 (6 bases). This CDR3 is built from 14 residues. Germline CDR1 and CDR2: MNHEY and SMNVEV (reference sequence). V was clipped by 2 bases and J by 1 base, with 9 bases between them. The CDR3 DNA reads TGTGCCAGCAGTTTAACTAGCCCATCCTACGAGCAGTACTTC. This encodes CASSLTSPSYEQYF.

This clonotype was recorded a few times. The genes are TRBV27 and TRBJ2-5; no clear D. The CDR3 sequence is 13 residues long. The ends were cut back, 2 bases at V and 0 bases at J, with 4 bases in the middle. Germline V gene lookup returns CDR1 MNHEY and CDR2 SMNVEV (reference sequence). CDR3 nucleotides: TGTGCCAGCAGTTTAATGTACCAAGAGACCCAGTACTTC. This sequence encodes CASSLMYQETQYF.

The V gene is TRBV27, the J gene TRBJ2-5; 8 bases match TRBD2. The length of the CDR3 is 13 residues. V trimming: 7 bases; J trimming: 7 bases; junction bases outside the gene matches: 8. Looked up from germline, CDR1 is MNHEY and CDR2 is SMNVEV (reference sequence). CDR3 nucleotide sequence: TGTGCCAGCACCACAAGCGGGGGCGGGACCCAGTACTTC. It specifies CASTTSGGGTQYF.

The gene calls are TRBV18 and TRBJ2-7; 8 nucleotides line up with TRBD1. CDR3 length equals 15 residues. Trimming at V came to 5 bases and at J to 3 bases, leaving 9 bases not matched to a gene. Germline V gene lookup returns CDR1 KGHSH and CDR2 LQKENI. The DNA for the CDR3 is TGTGCCAGCTCAACGGGGACAGGACAAAGCTACGAGCAGTACTTC. Translating gives CASSTGTGQSYEQYF.

For this clonotype: This may be a read error: a much more frequent sequence differs by one nucleotide. V usage is TRBV3-1 and J usage is TRBJ2-7, with no clear D. The CDR3 is 11 residues long. Trimming took off 3 bases at V and 12 bases at J, with 12 bases between the two ends. The germline V gene encodes CDR1 LGHDT and CDR2 YNNKEL (reference sequence). The CDR3 protein is CASSQGNIRYF. The CDR3, as DNA: TGTGCCAGCAGCCAGGGGAACATTCGGTACTTC.

The chain employs TRBV7-2 and TRBJ2-3; D gene ambiguous. This CDR3 region has 16 residues. The germline V gene encodes CDR1 SGHTA and CDR2 FQGNSA. V was pared by 2 bases and J by 4 bases, with 16 bases between. CDR3 nucleotide sequence: TGTGCCAGCAGCTTAAGCCTGATACTTGAATCAGATACGCAGTATTTT. This translates into CASSLSLILESDTQYF.

This sequence joins TRBV20-1 and TRBJ2-3; TRBD2 matches at 10 bases. From germline, CDR1 is DFQATT and CDR2 SNEGSKA (reference sequence). The V gene end was trimmed by 3 bases and the J gene end by 6 bases; junction bases not matched to a gene: 12. This CDR3 has 16 residues. The CDR3, as DNA: TGCAGTGCTAGGGATTGGAGCGGGAGGGGTGGGGATACGCAGTATTTT. Amino acid sequence: CSARDWSGRGGDTQYF.

The rearrangement uses TRBV20-1 and TRBJ2-2, with 8 bases lining up with TRBD2. In germline, CDR1 is DFQATT, CDR2 SNEGSKA (reference sequence). CDR3 length: 14 residues. The CDR3 nucleotides are TGCAGCTCCCCCGGGGGGGCTTACACCGGGGAGCTGTTTTTT. Translated: CSSPGGAYTGELFF.

The chain recombines TRBV4-1 with TRBJ1-5; unclear D gene. In germline, CDR1 is MGHRA, CDR2 YSYEKL. The CDR3 loop spans 14 amino acids. V was trimmed by 0 bases and J by 5 bases, leaving 8 bases between them. The CDR3 DNA reads as TGCGCCAGCAGCCAAGATAGGTGGTATCAGCCCCAGCATTTT. It is translated as CASSQDRWYQPQHF.

The genes are TRBV7-9 and TRBJ1-2; D not certain. Germline assignment: CDR1 SEHNR and CDR2 FQNEAQ (reference sequence). The CDR3 extends over 15 amino acids. V was trimmed by 4 bases and J by 8 bases, leaving 20 bases between them. The chain's CDR3 is CASSSSAPDTRGYTF. The CDR3 DNA follows: TGTGCCAGCAGCTCGTCTGCCCCCGACACGCGGGGCTACACCTTC. The full variable domain, with the rest looked up from reference TRBV7-9 and TRBJ1-2, is DTGVSQNPRHKITKRGQNVTFRCDPISEHNRLYWYRQTLGQGPEFLTYFQNEAQLEKSRLLSDRFSAERPKGSFSTLEIQRTEQGDSAMYLCASSSSAPDTRGYTFGSGTRLTVV.

The rearrangement links TRBV11-2 to TRBJ1-2; D is unresolved. The ends were cut back, 5 bases at V and 3 bases at J, with 13 bases in the middle. There are 14 residues in the CDR3. CDR1 SGHAT and CDR2 FQNNGV come from the germline V gene. CDR3 in DNA: TGTGCCAGCAGCCTTTCCCGGGAGGACTATGGCTACACCTTC. It is translated as CASSLSREDYGYTF.

V usage is TRBV5-1 and J usage is TRBJ2-3, with TRBD2 matching 9 bases. V lost 3 bases and J lost 6; bases outside the gene matches: 8. The CDR3 runs 15 residues. Germline assignment: CDR1 SGHRS and CDR2 YFSETQ. In nucleotides, the CDR3 is TGCGCCAGCAGCTCACAAGCGGGAGGAACGGATACGCAGTATTTT. Its translation: CASSSQAGGTDTQYF.

The V call is TRBV2, the J call TRBJ2-7; TRBD1 or TRBD2 may be the D gene (5 bases each). The CDR3 runs to 15 residues. Trimming stripped 5 bases from V and 6 bases from J, with 20 bases between. CDR1 is SNHLY and CDR2 is FYNNEI in the germline V gene. CDR3 in DNA: TGTGCCAGCAGTTCGGAGCCAAGAGGGGCATCCGAGCAGTACTTC. Its protein is CASSSEPRGASEQYF.

CDR3 sequence reads: CASSQEGGRNNQPQHF. The CDR3 DNA sequence: TGCGCCAGCAGCCAAGAGGGGGGGCGCAACAATCAGCCCCAGCATTTT. The gene calls are TRBV4-1 and TRBJ1-5; perhaps TRBD1 as D (6 bases). The CDR3 length is 16 residues. The germline CDR1 and CDR2 sequences are MGHRA and YSYEKL. Deletions cut 0 bases from V and 3 bases from J, with 12 bases between.

The chain joins TRBV20-1 to TRBJ2-3; D may be TRBD1 (7 bases). V lost 0 bases, J lost 2 bases, and 12 bases lay in between. Germline-derived CDR1 and CDR2 are DFQATT and SNEGSKA (reference sequence). The CDR3 covers 15 residues. CDR3 DNA: TGCAGTGCTAGAGATCAGGGGGGCTTCACAGATACGCAGTATTTT. This encodes CSARDQGGFTDTQYF.

Only a few counts were recorded for this clonotype. This chain joins TRBV7-2 and TRBJ1-2; D is perhaps TRBD1 (5 bases). Germline V lookup: CDR1 SGHTA, CDR2 FQGNSA. This CDR3 comprises 15 residues. Trimming took 5 bases from V and 6 from J, leaving 19 bases between them. The CDR3 spells CASSPLWGYGNGYTF. In DNA form, the CDR3 reads TGTGCCAGCAGCCCCCTATGGGGGTATGGGAATGGCTACACCTTC.

The J gene is TRBJ2-1, the V gene TRBV6-6; D might be TRBD2 (5 bases). The CDR3 sequence is 14 residues long. V shed 0 bases and J shed 13 bases, with 16 bases lying between them. Germline CDR1 MNHNY, CDR2 SVGAGI (reference sequence). The CDR3 DNA reads as TGTGCCAGCAGTTACTCGACCGTTCGGGGAGTTCAGTTCTTC. It codes for CASSYSTVRGVQFF.

Note on this clonotype: Being one base from a much bigger clone, this may be a read error. The chain carries TRBV29-1 and TRBJ2-3; possible D gene TRBD2, 6 bases. Between the trimmed V and J ends, which lost 3 bases and 5 bases, there was a span of 15 bases. Germline values: CDR1 SQVTM, CDR2 ANQGSEA. The CDR3 has 14 residues. The chain's CDR3 is CSVEGQLALDTQYF. The CDR3 coding sequence is TGCAGCGTTGAGGGGCAGCTAGCGTTAGATACGCAGTATTTT.

This chain joins TRBV9 and TRBJ2-1; 8 nucleotides line up with TRBD1. The CDR3 spans 16 residues. The germline V gene encodes CDR1 SGDLS and CDR2 YYNGEE. V lost 4 bases, J lost 10 bases, and 16 bases stayed unmatched. CDR3 in amino acids: CASSLSIEPGTGEQFF. The CDR3 DNA sequence: TGTGCCAGCAGCTTGAGTATAGAGCCCGGGACAGGAGAGCAGTTCTTC.

A word on this clonotype: One end of the junction is discordant with germline, which a read error may explain. In nucleotides, the CDR3 is TGTGCCAGTAGCCAAGATCGAGCGGGAGCCACCTACAATAAGCAGTTCTTC. Translation gives CASSQDRAGATYNKQFF. The rearrangement joins TRBV4-2 to TRBJ2-1; 8 bases are shared with TRBD2. Germline CDR1 is LGHNA and CDR2 is YNFKEQ. This CDR3 spans 17 amino acids.

This clonotype was detected a few times. V and J are TRBV4-1 and TRBJ2-7; 10 bases agree with TRBD2. Trimming at V came to 0 bases and at J to 4 bases, leaving 6 bases not matched to a gene. This CDR3 is 16 amino acids long. Germline CDR1 reads MGHRA; CDR2 reads YSYEKL. CDR3 sequence reads: CASSQEVASGSYEQYF. CDR3 coding DNA: TGCGCCAGCAGCCAAGAAGTTGCTAGCGGGAGTTACGAGCAGTACTTC.

This clonotype came up a few times. The chain couples TRBV20-1 to TRBJ2-4; D is ambiguous. V lost 3 bases, J lost 3 bases, and 18 bases lay in between. The CDR3 is 16 residues long. Germline V gene data show CDR1 as DFQATT and CDR2 as SNEGSKA (reference sequence). The CDR3 DNA reads as TGCAGTGCTAGTGCCCATGGGTCTGGGCTCAAAAACATTCAGTACTTC. Protein sequence: CSASAHGSGLKNIQYF.

The chain joins TRBV2 to TRBJ2-1; D uncertain. Looked up from germline, CDR1 is SNHLY and CDR2 is FYNNEI. Trimming left V 5 bases short and J 7 bases short, with 12 bases between. This CDR3 is built from 13 residues. This chain's CDR3 is CASSSTSTNEQFF. CDR3 nucleotides: TGTGCCAGCAGTTCGACCAGTACGAATGAGCAGTTCTTC.

Only a few counts were recorded for this clonotype. The genes are TRBV20-1 and TRBJ1-2, with D unresolved. Trimming left V 0 bases short and J 13 bases short, with 21 bases between. The CDR3 totals 14 residues. Per germline, CDR1 DFQATT and CDR2 SNEGSKA (reference sequence). Here the CDR3 reads CSARERGLRTGITF. The CDR3 nucleotides read TGCAGTGCTAGAGAACGCGGACTCCGGACTGGAATCACCTTC.

A few counts support this clonotype. The gene calls are TRBV6-5 and TRBJ2-3; 8 bases are shared with TRBD2. V lost 10 bases to trimming and J lost 4 bases; unmatched junction nucleotides: 7. Germline V gene lookup returns CDR1 MNHEY and CDR2 SVGAGI. This CDR3 contains 13 residues. CDR3 DNA: TGTGCCACTATAGGACTAGCATCAGATACGCAGTATTTT. Residues: CATIGLASDTQYF.

This chain joins TRBV6-5 and TRBJ2-3; 12 bases are shared with TRBD2. Losses at the gene ends were 7 bases for V and 4 bases for J; bases not matched to a gene: 6. The CDR3 runs to 15 residues. Germline V gives CDR1 MNHEY, CDR2 SVGAGI. Here the CDR3 reads CASIRLAGDPDTQYF. Written as DNA, the CDR3 is TGTGCCAGCATTAGACTAGCGGGAGATCCAGATACGCAGTATTTT.